This is a list of T cell receptor beta chains from one sample in a study of blood T cell repertoires in COVID-19. Method: immunoSEQ multiplex PCR; TCRdb's copy keeps in-frame clones and lacks some. The sample contains about 210,000 clones, 81% of which appear only once. Input material: PBMCs or T cells enriched from blood (not recorded which). These receptors all come from a man in his forties or fifties who had recovered from COVID-19. Each CDR3 is given with its conserved first and last residue. D genes are given only for firm matches. For some rows the clone size is stated as once, few or many, or as a class when expanded; others skip it.

j_call	d_call	clone_size	v_call	cdr3_aa	cdr3_nt
TRBJ1-1	NA	few	TRBV7-2	CASSQRQMNTEAFF	TGTGCCAGCAGCCAGAGACAGATGAACACTGAAGCTTTCTTT
TRBJ1-4	NA	NA	TRBV12-5	CASGEGDTNEKLFF	TGTGCTAGTGGTGAAGGGGATACTAATGAAAAACTGTTTTTT
TRBJ1-4	NA	NA	TRBV19	CASSAPGLQREKLFF	TGTGCCAGTAGCGCCCCGGGACTCCAGAGAGAAAAACTGTTTTTT
TRBJ2-7	TRBD2	NA	TRBV4-1	CASSQPRASGSLSYEQYF	TGCGCCAGCAGCCAACCTCGGGCTAGCGGGAGCCTTTCCTACGAGCAGTACTTC
TRBJ1-2	TRBD1	NA	TRBV29-1	CSVVEGAYGYTF	TGCAGCGTTGTGGAGGGGGCGTATGGCTACACCTTC
TRBJ1-2	NA	NA	TRBV10-1	CASSLTQNYGYTF	TGCGCCAGCAGTTTGACACAGAACTATGGCTACACCTTC
TRBJ1-4	TRBD1	NA	TRBV6-5	CASRGTGGEKLFF	TGTGCCAGCAGAGGGACAGGGGGTGAAAAACTGTTTTTT
TRBJ1-4	TRBD1	NA	TRBV27	CASSLTDRGPGKLFF	TGTGCCAGCAGCTTAACTGACAGGGGGCCCGGAAAACTGTTTTTT
TRBJ2-7	TRBD2	few	TRBV7-6	CASSSGAGSYEQYF	TGTGCCAGCAGCAGCGGAGCGGGGAGCTACGAGCAGTACTTC
TRBJ2-7	NA	NA	TRBV12-3/TRBV12-4	CASSLKGHPEYF	TGTGCCAGCAGCTTGAAGGGGCACCCAGAGTACTTC
TRBJ2-1	TRBD2	NA	TRBV12-5	CASGLATGTRSHNEQFF	TGTGCTAGTGGTTTGGCCACCGGGACTAGAAGTCACAATGAGCAGTTCTTC
TRBJ2-5	TRBD2	NA	TRBV7-8	CASSEGFLSGGVRETQYF	TGTGCCAGCAGCGAGGGATTCCTTAGCGGGGGGGTAAGGGAGACCCAGTACTTC
TRBJ2-2	TRBD1	NA	TRBV19	CASYIGQGNTGELFF	TGTGCCAGTTATATCGGACAGGGGAACACCGGGGAGCTGTTTTTT
TRBJ2-1	TRBD1	NA	TRBV5-1	CASSLPGQGQGEQFF	TGCGCCAGCAGCTTGCCGGGACAGGGGCAGGGTGAGCAGTTCTTC
TRBJ2-7	TRBD2	NA	TRBV27	CASSLTSGVREQYF	TGTGCCAGCAGTTTGACTAGCGGAGTACGGGAGCAGTACTTC
TRBJ1-6	TRBD1	many	TRBV4-1	CASSHGQGAYNSPLHF	TGCGCCAGCAGCCACGGACAGGGAGCCTATAATTCACCCCTCCACTTT
TRBJ1-5	NA	NA	TRBV4-1	CASSQVTGNQPQHF	TGCGCCAGCAGCCAAGTAACAGGGAATCAGCCCCAGCATTTT
TRBJ2-3	NA	NA	TRBV6-5	CASLPGVGTDTQYF	TGTGCCAGCCTCCCGGGTGTGGGCACAGATACGCAGTATTTT
TRBJ2-3	NA	NA	TRBV9	CASSGVQGLYTDTQYF	TGTGCCAGCAGCGGAGTTCAGGGGCTTTACACAGATACGCAGTATTTT
TRBJ1-2	TRBD1	once	TRBV18	CASSRDTGGYGYTF	TGTGCCAGCTCACGAGACACAGGGGGCTACGGCTACACCTTC
TRBJ2-3	TRBD1	few	TRBV7-9	CASSRLGQYTDTQYF	TGTGCCAGCAGCCGATTGGGACAGTACACAGATACGCAGTATTTT
TRBJ1-3	TRBD1	NA	TRBV3-1/TRBV3-2	CASSQAGTERSGNTIYF	TGTGCCAGCAGCCAAGCAGGGACAGAACGCTCTGGAAACACCATATATTTT
TRBJ1-3	NA	few	TRBV5-6	CASSLPGHGSGNTIYF	TGTGCCAGCAGCTTGCCAGGGCACGGGTCTGGAAACACCATATATTTT
TRBJ2-6	NA	NA	TRBV10-2	CASSSGGSGANVLTF	TGCGCCAGCAGTTCCGGGGGCTCTGGGGCCAACGTCCTGACTTTC
TRBJ2-1	TRBD2	NA	TRBV19	CASSVRTSGREEQFF	TGTGCCAGTAGTGTACGGACTAGCGGGAGGGAGGAGCAGTTCTTC
TRBJ2-3	TRBD1	NA	TRBV2	CASSGQGVYTDTQYF	TGTGCCAGCAGTGGACAGGGGGTTTACACAGATACGCAGTATTTT
TRBJ2-1	TRBD1	NA	TRBV6-5	CASSYRDRLTEQFF	TGTGCCAGCAGTTACCGGGACAGGTTGACTGAGCAGTTCTTC
TRBJ2-1	NA	few	TRBV29-1	CSAVLSQGFEQFF	TGCAGCGCCGTTCTCTCGCAGGGGTTTGAGCAGTTCTTC